The present entry profiles one T cell receptor (beta chain) with its context. The assay was immunoSEQ multiplex PCR, and TCRdb's table has in-frame clones only and misses some. The table lists about 270,000 clones, about 82% of them singletons. The data are from a study of blood T cell repertoires in COVID-19. About the study: From T cells, B-cell-depleted T cells, or PBMCs came the material, which was cDNA or gDNA.

This CDR3 comprises 15 residues. The germline V gene encodes CDR1 SGHDT and CDR2 YYEEEE. Trimming removed 4 bases from V and 5 bases from J, with 18 bases in between. This TCR was sampled from a woman older than 75 with COVID-19, enrolled during active disease. The sample was peripheral blood. The rearrangement joins TRBV5-6 to TRBJ1-2; the D gene is possibly TRBD1 (6 bases). The CDR3 DNA reads as TGTGCCAGCAGCGTGCAGGGGATCGGTAGATATGGCTACACCTTC. Its translation is CASSVQGIGRYGYTF.